These T cell receptor beta chains were read from a single sample in a study of T cells in Graves' hyperthyroidism and ophthalmopathy. MiXCR, applied by TCRdb to the multiplex PCR reads, yields one record per CDR3 protein. This sample carries about 560,000 distinct CDR3 sequences, 15% to 18% of them seen once, and the ten largest clones take 7.3%. The sample was blood. The receptors derive from a woman in her thirties with Graves' hyperthyroidism. The CDR3 runs from the conserved cysteine through the conserved F or W. The D gene is left open where the match is weak. Some rows mark clone size as missing; the rest say once, few, many or name a class of expanded clone.

CDR3,DNA,V,D,J,size
CASRAGSNGNTIYF,TGTGCCAGCAGGGCGGGGTCCAACGGAAACACCATATATTTT,TRBV6-1,.,TRBJ1-3,.
CSARNTGGSNSPLHF,TGCAGTGCTAGAAATACAGGGGGAAGTAATTCACCCCTCCACTTT,TRBV20-1,TRBD1,TRBJ1-6,many
CASSRREPGLAGGPRSNEQFF,TGTGCCAGCAGCCGAAGAGAGCCGGGACTAGCGGGAGGCCCCAGGAGCAATGAGCAGTTCTTC,TRBV7-6,TRBD2,TRBJ2-1,few
CASSETLLGELFF,TGTGCCAGCAGCGAGACACTCCTCGGGGAGCTGTTTTTT,TRBV5-5,.,TRBJ2-2,few
CASSFATANTEAFF,TGCGCCAGCAGCTTCGCCACAGCGAACACTGAAGCTTTCTTT,TRBV5-1,.,TRBJ1-1,many
CASSPPGTPGETQYF,TGTGCCAGCTCACCACCGGGCACACCAGGGGAGACCCAGTACTTC,TRBV18,.,TRBJ2-5,many
CASSGVDLRDSEKKLFF,TGTGCCAGCAGTGGCGTGGACCTCAGGGATTCTGAGAAGAAACTGTTTTTT,TRBV25-1,.,TRBJ1-4,.
CASSPQLSERRGYEQFF,TGTGCCAGCAGCCCGCAGCTGTCGGAGCGGAGAGGGTATGAGCAGTTCTTC,TRBV7-6,.,TRBJ2-1,many
CASSSLDFIRYTF,TGTGCCAGCAGCTCGCTAGACTTCATCCGCTACACCTTC,TRBV13,.,TRBJ1-2,few
CASSLTTVSYEQYF,TGTGCCAGCAGCTTAACGACAGTTTCCTACGAGCAGTACTTC,TRBV7-9,.,TRBJ2-7,many
CASSDKTSGRVGAKNIQYF,TGTGCCAGCAGCGACAAGACTAGCGGGAGGGTCGGGGCCAAAAACATTCAGTACTTC,TRBV5-6,TRBD2,TRBJ2-4,few
CASSLVFNGPPYNEQFF,TGCGCCAGCAGCTTGGTTTTCAACGGGCCCCCTTACAATGAGCAGTTCTTC,TRBV5-1,.,TRBJ2-1,many
CAINSAGQSSYEQYF,TGTGCCATCAATTCTGCGGGACAAAGCTCCTACGAGCAGTACTTC,TRBV10-3,.,TRBJ2-7,.
CASSRLGRGAQPQHF,TGTGCCAGCAGCCGCCTCGGGAGGGGGGCCCAGCCCCAGCATTTT,TRBV4-2,.,TRBJ1-5,.
CSASRTGGPYEQYF,TGCAGTGCTAGCAGGACAGGCGGTCCCTACGAGCAGTACTTC,TRBV20-1,TRBD1,TRBJ2-7,many
CASSPQEIRNSPLHF,TGTGCCAGCTCACCACAAGAAATTCGGAATTCACCCCTCCACTTT,TRBV18,.,TRBJ1-6,.
CASSPFSGNSYNEQFF,TGCGCCAGCAGCCCCTTTAGCGGGAACTCCTACAATGAGCAGTTCTTC,TRBV5-1,TRBD2,TRBJ2-1,many
CATSRDSLPQFF,TGTGCCACCAGCAGAGACAGCCTCCCGCAGTTCTTC,TRBV15,.,TRBJ2-1,many
CASSPGEGTRNTEAFF,TGTGCCAGCAGCCCAGGGGAGGGGACAAGGAACACTGAAGCTTTCTTT,TRBV7-2,.,TRBJ1-1,many
CASSSARGMGTQYF,TGTGCCAGCAGCTCTGCTAGGGGGATGGGGACCCAGTACTTC,TRBV7-8,.,TRBJ2-5,many
CASKFTAMNTEAFF,TGCGCCAGCAAATTCACAGCTATGAACACTGAAGCTTTCTTT,TRBV5-1,.,TRBJ1-1,few
CASRRGIWNTEAFF,TGTGCCAGCAGACGGGGCATCTGGAACACTGAAGCTTTCTTT,TRBV6-2/TRBV6-3,.,TRBJ1-1,many
CASTSVTRGYGYTF,TGTGCCAGCACTTCGGTTACTCGAGGCTATGGCTACACCTTC,TRBV27,.,TRBJ1-2,.
CASTLGRSNQPQHF,TGTGCCAGCACACTGGGGCGGAGCAATCAGCCCCAGCATTTT,TRBV18,.,TRBJ1-5,many
CATTGGPGVSTDTQYF,TGTGCCACGACGGGCGGGCCGGGGGTGAGCACAGATACGCAGTATTTT,TRBV24-1,.,TRBJ2-3,few
CASSGLKEQYF,TGTGCCAGCAGTGGGTTGAAGGAGCAGTACTTC,TRBV27,.,TRBJ2-7,many
CASRVAAYEQYF,TGTGCCAGCAGGGTAGCGGCCTACGAGCAGTACTTC,TRBV2,.,TRBJ2-7,many
CASSQDFGARGYTF,TGCGCCAGCAGCCAAGATTTCGGGGCGAGAGGCTACACCTTC,TRBV4-1,.,TRBJ1-2,few
CASSSPATDTQYF,TGTGCCAGCAGCTCCCCAGCCACAGATACGCAGTATTTT,TRBV7-3,.,TRBJ2-3,many
CASSVTGGRSYGYTF,TGTGCCAGCAGCGTTACAGGGGGCAGATCCTATGGCTACACCTTC,TRBV27,TRBD1,TRBJ1-2,.
CASSPSGTGSEGYTF,TGTGCCAGCAGCCCATCCGGGACAGGGTCGGAAGGCTACACCTTC,TRBV7-3,TRBD1,TRBJ1-2,many
CASSPSIGSVYEQYF,TGTGCCAGCAGTCCATCTATCGGGAGTGTTTACGAGCAGTACTTC,TRBV6-2/TRBV6-3,.,TRBJ2-7,.
CASSLYRAEGYTF,TGTGCCAGCAGCTTGTATAGGGCGGAAGGCTACACCTTC,TRBV7-2,.,TRBJ1-2,few
CAWSPSANTGELFF,TGTGCCTGGAGCCCCTCAGCGAACACCGGGGAGCTGTTTTTT,TRBV30,.,TRBJ2-2,many
CSASGHLEKLFF,TGCAGTGCTAGCGGTCACTTGGAAAAACTGTTTTTT,TRBV20-1,.,TRBJ1-4,many
CASTPAAPYEQYF,TGTGCCAGTACACCTGCGGCCCCCTACGAGCAGTACTTC,TRBV19,.,TRBJ2-7,.
CSGRQGGEQYF,TGCAGCGGTCGACAGGGGGGCGAGCAGTACTTC,TRBV29-1,TRBD1,TRBJ2-7,few
CASSKLDRLGGYTF,TGTGCCAGCAGTAAACTCGACAGGTTGGGCGGCTACACCTTC,TRBV27,.,TRBJ1-2,many
CASSLAGGAFGEQYF,TGTGCCAGCAGCTTAGCCGGCGGGGCATTTGGCGAGCAGTACTTC,TRBV7-2,.,TRBJ2-7,.
CAISESIGEVTGELFF,TGTGCCATCAGTGAGTCGATTGGAGAAGTCACCGGGGAGCTGTTTTTT,TRBV10-3,.,TRBJ2-2,many
CATSRDASFEQYF,TGTGCCACCAGCAGAGATGCGTCTTTCGAGCAGTACTTC,TRBV15,.,TRBJ2-7,.
CASSGSGYEQYF,TGTGCCAGCAGTGGTTCCGGCTACGAGCAGTACTTC,TRBV12-3/TRBV12-4,.,TRBJ2-7,.
CASSPKTSGPYNEQFF,TGCGCCAGCAGCCCGAAGACTAGCGGACCCTACAATGAGCAGTTCTTC,TRBV5-1,TRBD2,TRBJ2-1,.
CSARKNIQYF,TGCAGTGCTAGAAAAAACATTCAGTACTTC,TRBV20-1,.,TRBJ2-4,.
CASSPGPVYYGYTF,TGTGCCAGCAGCCCGGGGCCGGTTTACTATGGCTACACCTTC,TRBV5-5,.,TRBJ1-2,many
CSVEKGDTEAFF,TGCAGCGTTGAAAAGGGGGACACTGAAGCTTTCTTT,TRBV29-1,.,TRBJ1-1,many
CSASASGNSYNEQFF,TGCAGTGCTTCGGCCAGCGGGAATTCCTACAATGAGCAGTTCTTC,TRBV20-1,TRBD2,TRBJ2-1,few
CASSSQRAAYEQYF,TGTGCCAGCAGCTCCCAGAGGGCGGCCTACGAGCAGTACTTC,TRBV6-2/TRBV6-3,.,TRBJ2-7,.
CASSWGLASSYNEQFF,TGTGCCAGCAGCTGGGGACTAGCAAGCTCCTACAATGAGCAGTTCTTC,TRBV5-4,TRBD2,TRBJ2-1,.
CASTSGGNTGELFF,TGTGCCAGTACTAGCGGGGGGAACACCGGGGAGCTGTTTTTT,TRBV6-2/TRBV6-3,TRBD2,TRBJ2-2,.
CATSRGEGGQPQHF,TGTGCCACCAGCAGAGGGGAGGGAGGACAGCCCCAGCATTTT,TRBV15,.,TRBJ1-5,few
CASIRGDRANTGELFF,TGTGCCAGTATCCGGGGGGACAGGGCGAACACCGGGGAGCTGTTTTTT,TRBV19,TRBD1,TRBJ2-2,.
CASSSPPGLASYNEQFF,TGTGCCAGCAGTTCCCCTCCGGGACTAGCCTCCTACAATGAGCAGTTCTTC,TRBV6-2/TRBV6-3,TRBD2,TRBJ2-1,few